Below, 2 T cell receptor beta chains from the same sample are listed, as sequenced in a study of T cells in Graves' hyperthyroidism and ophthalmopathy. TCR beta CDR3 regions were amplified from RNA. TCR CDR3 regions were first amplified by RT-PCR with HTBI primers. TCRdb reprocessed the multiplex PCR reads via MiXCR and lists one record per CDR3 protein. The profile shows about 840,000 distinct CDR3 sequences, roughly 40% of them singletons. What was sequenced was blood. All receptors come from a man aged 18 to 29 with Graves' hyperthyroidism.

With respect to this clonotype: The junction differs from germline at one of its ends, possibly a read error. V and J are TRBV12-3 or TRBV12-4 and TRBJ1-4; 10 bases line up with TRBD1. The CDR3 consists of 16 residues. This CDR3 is CASSTTRQGAEEKLLF. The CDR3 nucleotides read TGTGCCAGCAGTACCACCAGACAGGGGGCGGAGGAAAAACTGCTTTTT.

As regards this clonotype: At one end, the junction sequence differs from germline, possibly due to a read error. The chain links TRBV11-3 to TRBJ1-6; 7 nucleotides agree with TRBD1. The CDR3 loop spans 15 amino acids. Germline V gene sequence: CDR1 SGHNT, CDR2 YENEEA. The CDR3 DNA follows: TGTACCAGCAGCTCCCGGGACAGCGATAATTCACCCCTCCACTTT. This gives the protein CTSSSRDSDNSPLHF.